The rows below give T cell receptor beta chains drawn from one sample of a study of cytomegalovirus exposure and HLA in healthy donors. Profiling relied on immunoSEQ multiplex PCR, and the TCRdb table lists in-frame clones only, not all of them. Of 95,000 to 150,000 clones in the sample, more than 70% were seen once. Specimen: PBMCs. Receptors originate from a woman aged 45-65 years in good health and CMV-seropositive. Both conserved end residues are part of each CDR3. D genes are given only for firm matches. The size entry is marked missing in some rows and otherwise reads once, few, many or a size class.

j_gene,abundance,len,v_gene,d_gene,CDR3nt,CDR3aa
TRBJ2-1,.,14,TRBV4-2,.,TGTGCCAGCAGCCAATCTACCGGGTGGTTAGAGCAGTTCTTC,CASSQSTGWLEQFF
TRBJ2-5,.,16,TRBV18,TRBD1,TGTGCCAGCTCAGAGAGACAGGGTCTGGCACAAGAGACCCAGTACTTC,CASSERQGLAQETQYF
TRBJ1-5,.,16,TRBV4-1,.,TGCGCCAGCAGCCAAGAAGGGAGTTATAGCAATCAGCCCCAGCATTTT,CASSQEGSYSNQPQHF
TRBJ2-7,.,18,TRBV5-4,TRBD2,TGTGCCAGCAGCTTGGATCGTAGCGGGGGCCGACTCTCCTACGAGCAGTACTTC,CASSLDRSGGRLSYEQYF
TRBJ2-2,.,15,TRBV19,TRBD1,TGTGCCAGTGCGGACAGGGGGGGTGGCACCGGGGAGCTGTTTTTT,CASADRGGGTGELFF
TRBJ2-7,.,12,TRBV2,.,TGTGCCAGCAGGCGTGACAGCCACGAGCAGTACTTC,CASRRDSHEQYF
TRBJ2-7,.,16,TRBV6-5,TRBD2,TGTGCCAGCAGTTACTCAGGGGCTAGCGGGCGCTACGAGCAGTACTTC,CASSYSGASGRYEQYF
TRBJ2-1,.,13,TRBV6-4,TRBD2,TGTGCCAGCAGTCTAGCGGGAGGTAATGAGCAGTTCTTC,CASSLAGGNEQFF
TRBJ1-3,.,15,TRBV6-5,.,TGTGCCAGCAGTTACTCGTCAGGGTCTGGAAACACCATATATTTT,CASSYSSGSGNTIYF
TRBJ2-1,.,17,TRBV4-1,TRBD1,TGCGCCAGCAGCCAAGACTTCACGGGACAGGGGAGGGATGAGCAGTTCTTC,CASSQDFTGQGRDEQFF
TRBJ1-2,.,12,TRBV7-8,TRBD1,TGTGCCAGCAGCGCGACAGGGTATGGCTACACCTTC,CASSATGYGYTF
TRBJ2-1,.,20,TRBV10-3,TRBD2,TGTGCCATCAGTTCGACTAGCCACCTCGCGACGGAACCCCGCCTCAATGAGCAGTTCTTC,CAISSTSHLATEPRLNEQFF
TRBJ2-7,.,15,TRBV6-5,.,TGTGCCAGCAGGAGAGCGGGTTCAAGCTCCTACGAGCAGTACTTC,CASRRAGSSSYEQYF
TRBJ2-5,.,16,TRBV7-2,TRBD2,TGTGCCAGCAGCTTAGTACTAGCGGGCCCCGGGGAGACCCAGTACTTC,CASSLVLAGPGETQYF
TRBJ2-7,.,16,TRBV23-1,TRBD1,TGCGCCAGCACCCCCGAGGGGACAGCAAACTCCTACGAGCAGTACTTC,CASTPEGTANSYEQYF
TRBJ2-1,.,17,TRBV4-1,.,TGCGCCAGCAGCCAAGAAATAGCCGCGAGCTCCTACAATGAGCAGTTCTTC,CASSQEIAASSYNEQFF
TRBJ2-3,few,13,TRBV7-2,TRBD2,TGTGCCAGCAGCTTTAGCAGCGGGGAGGGGCAGTATTTT,CASSFSSGEGQYF
TRBJ2-2,.,15,TRBV6-1,TRBD1,TGTGCCAGCAGTACAGGGGGCTTTGGGACCGGGGAGCTGTTTTTT,CASSTGGFGTGELFF
TRBJ1-5,.,13,TRBV2,TRBD1,TGTGCCAGCAGTGCCGCAGGGGGTCAGCCCCAGCATTTT,CASSAAGGQPQHF
TRBJ1-1,.,14,TRBV7-2,.,TGTGCCAGCAGCTTCGGCGGCGTAAACACTGAAGCTTTCTTT,CASSFGGVNTEAFF
TRBJ2-7,.,16,TRBV5-1,TRBD2,TGCGCCAGCAGCGGGGGTCCGGGACTAGCGGGACGCGAGCAGTACTTC,CASSGGPGLAGREQYF
TRBJ2-7,.,14,TRBV7-8,TRBD1,TGTGCCGGGGGGACAGGGGGCCCTTCCTACGAGCAGTACTTC,CAGGTGGPSYEQYF
TRBJ2-3,.,12,TRBV6-5,.,TGTGCGACTAACAGGGGCACAGATACGCAGTATTTT,CATNRGTDTQYF
TRBJ2-6,.,14,TRBV29-1,.,TGCAGCGTTTCAGACATTACAGGGGCCAACGTCCTGACTTTC,CSVSDITGANVLTF
TRBJ2-7,once,14,TRBV2,TRBD2,TGTGCCAGCAGTCTAGCGGGAGTGGGGTACGAGCAGTACTTC,CASSLAGVGYEQYF
TRBJ1-2,.,14,TRBV7-9,.,TGTGCCAGCAGCTCCGCAGGGTTAGTGGAGGGCTACACCTTC,CASSSAGLVEGYTF
TRBJ2-5,few,13,TRBV29-1,.,TGCAGCGTTGAAGGGGGGACTCAAGAGACCCAGTACTTC,CSVEGGTQETQYF
TRBJ2-3,few,15,TRBV5-1,TRBD2,TGCGCCAGCAGCTTTGCGGGGGGACCCACAGATACGCAGTATTTT,CASSFAGGPTDTQYF
TRBJ2-3,.,17,TRBV5-1,TRBD2,TGCGCCAGCAGCTCTGCCTCCATGGCGGGAGCCGGAGATACGCAGTATTTT,CASSSASMAGAGDTQYF
TRBJ1-1,once,13,TRBV30,.,TGTGCCTGGAGTGGGCAGGGGAACACTGAAGCTTTCTTT,CAWSGQGNTEAFF
TRBJ2-2,.,14,TRBV2,TRBD2,TGTGCCAGCAGGTTTAGCGGGAGCACCGGGGAGCTGTTTTTT,CASRFSGSTGELFF
TRBJ1-1,once,13,TRBV7-2,.,TGTGCCAGCAGCTTAGGGGAGTACACTGAAGCTTTCTTT,CASSLGEYTEAFF
TRBJ2-6,.,19,TRBV4-2,TRBD2,TGTGCCAGCAGCCAAGAACCCCCCGGGAGGTACTCTGGGGCCAACGTCCTGACTTTC,CASSQEPPGRYSGANVLTF
TRBJ1-4,.,15,TRBV4-3,.,TGCGCCAGCAGCCAAGGGCGGGCATATAATGAAAAACTGTTTTTT,CASSQGRAYNEKLFF
TRBJ1-4,.,13,TRBV18,TRBD1,TGTGCCAGCTCCCGACAGGGGGGAGAAAAACTGTTTTTT,CASSRQGGEKLFF
TRBJ2-6,.,18,TRBV7-9,.,TGTGCCAGCAGCTCAGTAGGGGGGGGCGGCTCTGGGGCCAACGTCCTGACTTTC,CASSSVGGGGSGANVLTF
TRBJ2-1,.,13,TRBV29-1,TRBD1,TGCAGCGTCGACAGGGGGCGCCTCAATGAGCAGTTCTTC,CSVDRGRLNEQFF
TRBJ1-3,.,14,TRBV18,.,TGTGCCAGCTCACCACGGGGCCTGCGTGGCACCATATATTTT,CASSPRGLRGTIYF
TRBJ2-2,.,14,TRBV2,.,TGTGCCAGCAGTGAAGTTCCGGTTACCGGGGAGCTGTTTTTT,CASSEVPVTGELFF
TRBJ2-1,few,16,TRBV7-6,TRBD1,TGTGCCAGCAGCCGACGTCCGGGACAGGGAGGCAATGAGCAGTTCTTC,CASSRRPGQGGNEQFF
TRBJ1-4,.,15,TRBV12-5,TRBD1,TGTGCTAGTGGTTTGTCAGAGGGGGCGGAAGAAAAACTGTTTTTT,CASGLSEGAEEKLFF
TRBJ2-1,.,13,TRBV29-1,.,TGCAGCGTTGAAAAGAGCTCCTACAATGAGCAGTTCTTC,CSVEKSSYNEQFF
TRBJ2-7,.,15,TRBV5-1,TRBD2,TGCGCCAGCAGACTCGCTAGCGGGGGCCTCTACGAGCAGTACTTC,CASRLASGGLYEQYF
TRBJ2-5,.,15,TRBV6-5,.,TGTGCCAGCAGTTACGGTGAAGCGCGACCTAGTGAGCAGTACTTC,CASSYGEARPSEQYF
TRBJ2-5,.,15,TRBV2,.,TGTGCCAGCAGGCCACTTGTAAGGGATCGGGGGACCCAGTACTTC,CASRPLVRDRGTQYF
TRBJ2-1,.,16,TRBV4-1,TRBD2,TGCGCCAGCAGCCAACTAATCGCGGGAGACAACAATGAGCAGTTCTTC,CASSQLIAGDNNEQFF
TRBJ1-2,.,15,TRBV27,.,TGTGCCAGCAGTTTATCGGGGCTCTCTAACTATGGCTACACCTTC,CASSLSGLSNYGYTF
TRBJ2-3,.,15,TRBV25-1,.,TGTGCCAGCACCGATCCTAGTGATATCACAGATACGCAGTATTTT,CASTDPSDITDTQYF
TRBJ2-7,.,16,TRBV7-2,.,TGTGCCAGCAGCTTATTGAGCGCTGGCAGCTCCTACGAGCAGTACTTC,CASSLLSAGSSYEQYF
TRBJ2-3,.,17,TRBV7-8,TRBD2,TGTGCCAGCAGCGAGCCGGGACTAGCGGGGTACACAGATACGCAGTATTTT,CASSEPGLAGYTDTQYF
TRBJ1-2,few,15,TRBV2,.,TGTGCCAGCAGTGAAGACAGGGCGATTGCCTATGGCTACACCTTC,CASSEDRAIAYGYTF
TRBJ2-2,.,14,TRBV5-1,TRBD1,TGCGCCAGTTACACAGGGGGCAACACCGGGGAGCTGTTTTTT,CASYTGGNTGELFF
TRBJ2-5,.,15,TRBV7-3,TRBD2,TGTGCCAGCAGCTCCATAGCGGGAGGGCCTGAGACCCAGTACTTC,CASSSIAGGPETQYF
TRBJ2-7,.,13,TRBV7-2,.,TGTGCCAGCAGCTTAGACGGAGTTAGGGAGCAGTACTTC,CASSLDGVREQYF
TRBJ1-4,.,15,TRBV4-1,.,TGCGCCAGCAGCCAAGGTCGGGGGGGGTTGGAAAAACTGTTTTTT,CASSQGRGGLEKLFF
TRBJ2-7,.,15,TRBV25-1,TRBD1,TGTGCCAGCAGTGTCCCCCGGACAGGGGAAGACGAGCAGTACTTC,CASSVPRTGEDEQYF